These 5 T cell receptor beta chains came from one sample sequenced in a study of OX40 agonist ivuxolimab in advanced cancers. Data came from immunoSEQ multiplex PCR; TCRdb stores just in-frame clones and leaves some out. The table includes some 31,000 clones, just over 90% detected once. Sequencing was performed on CD4+ or CD8+ T cells sorted from blood, taken in a trial of the OX40 agonist ivuxolimab. These TCRs come from an adult with an advanced solid tumor such as melanoma, head and neck, liver or kidney cancer.

The V and J genes are TRBV19 and TRBJ1-2, with TRBD1 matching 12 bases. CDR1 LNHDA and CDR2 SQIVND come from the germline V gene (reference sequence). V trimming: 6 bases; J trimming: 7 bases; junction bases outside the gene matches: 15. This CDR3 is built from 17 residues. CDR3 DNA: TGTGCCAGTAGCCGGGACAGGGGGCGCGTTCCCTCCGGTGGCTACACCTTC. This translates into CASSRDRGRVPSGGYTF.

V and J are TRBV7-9 and TRBJ1-3; unclear D gene. CDR1 and CDR2 (germline): SEHNR, FQNEAQ (reference sequence). The ends were cut back, 3 bases at V and 0 bases at J, with 9 bases in the middle. This CDR3 spans 15 amino acids. The CDR3 loop reads CASSFTRDSGNTIYF. The CDR3 DNA follows: TGTGCCAGCAGCTTTACAAGGGACTCTGGAAACACCATATATTTT.

The rearrangement links TRBV4-3 to TRBJ1-2; D unclear. Germline values: CDR1 LGHNA, CDR2 YSLEER. The CDR3 covers 14 residues. Trimming stripped 3 bases from V and 4 bases from J, with 12 bases between. The CDR3 DNA follows: TGCGCCAGCAGCCACACCGAGGGAACCTATGGCTACACCTTC. It yields the protein CASSHTEGTYGYTF.

The genes are TRBV7-3 and TRBJ1-6; maybe TRBD1 (5 bases). The V end lost 2 bases, the J end lost 10 bases, and 15 bases lay between the germline ends. The germline V gene has CDR1 SGHTA and CDR2 FQGTGA. CDR3 length: 15 residues. Here the CDR3 reads CASSLGQGLSSPLHF. CDR3 in DNA: TGTGCCAGCAGCTTAGGGCAGGGCCTCAGCTCACCCCTCCACTTT.

The chain recombines TRBV27 with TRBJ2-6, with D unresolved. In germline, CDR1 is MNHEY, CDR2 SMNVEV (reference sequence). The CDR3 covers 14 residues. The V end was cut by 6 bases, the J end by 2 bases, with 8 bases between. The CDR3 nucleotides read TGTGCCAGCAGAGCCGCCGCTGGGGCCAACGTCCTGACTTTC. Encoded protein: CASRAAAGANVLTF. Full variable domain (rest looked up from reference TRBV27 and TRBJ2-6): EAQVTQNPRYLITVTGKKLTVTCSQNMNHEYMSWYRQDPGLGLRQIYYSMNVEVTDKGDVPEGYKVSRKEKRNFPLILESPSPNQTSLYFCASRAAAGANVLTFGAGSRLTVL.